This is a list of T cell receptor beta chains from one sample in a study of cytomegalovirus exposure and HLA in healthy donors. Assay: immunoSEQ multiplex PCR; the TCRdb copy retains only in-frame clones and omits some. Of 95,000 to 100,000 clones in the sample, 75% were seen once. Sequences were obtained from PBMCs. The receptors derive from a man aged 45-65 years in good health and CMV-seronegative. The CDR3 runs from the conserved cysteine through the conserved F or W. A D gene is named only where the DNA matches it firmly. A clone size is listed for some rows: how often the clone was seen (once, few, many), or a class if it is expanded.

j_gene: TRBJ2-7; d_gene: TRBD1; abundance: -; v_gene: TRBV2; CDR3nt: TGTGCCAGCACCCTAGGACAGGGTCCTTACGAGCAGTACTTC; CDR3aa: CASTLGQGPYEQYF
j_gene: TRBJ2-6; d_gene: -; abundance: few; v_gene: TRBV28; CDR3nt: TGTGCCAGCACCAACTCACGTCTCCTCTCTGGGGCCAACGTCCTGACTTTC; CDR3aa: CASTNSRLLSGANVLTF
j_gene: TRBJ2-5; d_gene: TRBD2; abundance: -; v_gene: TRBV5-1; CDR3nt: TGCGCCAGCAGCAGGCGACTAGCGGGGCGGGAAGAGACCCAGTACTTC; CDR3aa: CASSRRLAGREETQYF
j_gene: TRBJ1-1; d_gene: TRBD1; abundance: many; v_gene: TRBV7-6; CDR3nt: TGTGCCAGCAGAGTCATGACAGGGGGCGCGGACACTGAAGCTTTCTTT; CDR3aa: CASRVMTGGADTEAFF
j_gene: TRBJ1-4; d_gene: -; abundance: once; v_gene: TRBV6-1; CDR3nt: TGTGCCAGCAGTCAAAATAATGAAAAACTGTTTTTT; CDR3aa: CASSQNNEKLFF
j_gene: TRBJ2-3; d_gene: -; abundance: once; v_gene: TRBV27; CDR3nt: TGTGCCAGCAGTTTAGGTGGGGCAGGCACAGATACGCAGTATTTT; CDR3aa: CASSLGGAGTDTQYF
j_gene: TRBJ1-2; d_gene: -; abundance: -; v_gene: TRBV7-9; CDR3nt: TGTGCCAGCAGCTTAGGCACCACAGAGGGCTACACCTTC; CDR3aa: CASSLGTTEGYTF
j_gene: TRBJ1-6; d_gene: -; abundance: -; v_gene: TRBV7-8; CDR3nt: TGTGCCAGCAGCTTACAGGGTAATTCACCCCTCCACTTT; CDR3aa: CASSLQGNSPLHF
j_gene: TRBJ2-1; d_gene: TRBD2; abundance: -; v_gene: TRBV7-9; CDR3nt: TGTGCCAGCAGCTTAGGGGGGGGACTAGTGTGGGAGCAGTTCTTC; CDR3aa: CASSLGGGLVWEQFF
j_gene: TRBJ2-1; d_gene: TRBD1; abundance: -; v_gene: TRBV19; CDR3nt: TGTGCCAGTAGTAGAGGACAGGGCAATGAGCAGTTCTTC; CDR3aa: CASSRGQGNEQFF
j_gene: TRBJ2-7; d_gene: -; abundance: -; v_gene: TRBV6-1; CDR3nt: TGTGCCAGCAGACAGGGTAGCTCCTACGAGCAGTACTTC; CDR3aa: CASRQGSSYEQYF
j_gene: TRBJ1-5; d_gene: TRBD1; abundance: few; v_gene: TRBV28; CDR3nt: TGTGCCAGCACCTCATGGACAGGCCATCAGCCCCAGCATTTT; CDR3aa: CASTSWTGHQPQHF
j_gene: TRBJ1-1; d_gene: -; abundance: -; v_gene: TRBV6-1; CDR3nt: TGTGCCAGCAGTGACCACAGGGCCGCTGAAGCTTTCTTT; CDR3aa: CASSDHRAAEAFF
j_gene: TRBJ2-7; d_gene: -; abundance: -; v_gene: TRBV7-2; CDR3nt: TGTGCCAGCACCGCGGACTATTTCGCCTACGAGCAGTACTTC; CDR3aa: CASTADYFAYEQYF
j_gene: TRBJ2-1; d_gene: -; abundance: -; v_gene: TRBV5-1; CDR3nt: TGCGCCAGCACCTTCCTACAGGGCGCGGACAATGAGCAGTTCTTC; CDR3aa: CASTFLQGADNEQFF
j_gene: TRBJ2-7; d_gene: -; abundance: -; v_gene: TRBV6-6; CDR3nt: TGTGCCAGCGGGCTCCTCTACGAGCAGTACTTC; CDR3aa: CASGLLYEQYF
j_gene: TRBJ1-5; d_gene: TRBD1; abundance: -; v_gene: TRBV28; CDR3nt: TGTGCCAGTAGGGGGCAGAATCAGCCCCAGCATTTT; CDR3aa: CASRGQNQPQHF
j_gene: TRBJ2-7; d_gene: -; abundance: once; v_gene: TRBV2; CDR3nt: TGTGCCAGCAAGGTACTCGCTCAGGGCTACGAGCAGTACTTC; CDR3aa: CASKVLAQGYEQYF